This is a list of T cell receptor beta chains from one sample in a study of early T cells in non-severe SARS-CoV-2 infection. From the 5' RACE reads, TCRdb called clonotypes with MiXCR, one entry per CDR3 protein. The table includes fewer than 35,000 distinct CDR3 sequences, 9% detected once. Sequences were obtained from whole blood. The receptor set was obtained from an adult who was a healthcare worker with PCR-confirmed SARS-CoV-2 infection or an uninfected control (not recorded which). Each CDR3 is given with its conserved first and last residue. A D gene is named only where the DNA matches it firmly. Size values are once, few and many counts, or a class for expanded clones, and some rows have none.

TRBV9	TRBJ2-6	few	-	CASSVEGANVLTF	TGTGCCAGCAGCGTAGAAGGGGCCAACGTCCTGACTTTC
TRBV12-3/TRBV12-4	TRBJ1-3	many	-	CASSRHTIYF	TGTGCCAGCAGCCGGCACACCATATATTTT
TRBV5-1	TRBJ2-5	-	-	CASSYGQQETQYF	TGCGCCAGCAGCTACGGACAGCAAGAGACCCAGTACTTC
TRBV12-3/TRBV12-4	TRBJ2-5	many	TRBD1	CASSLTGLETQYF	TGTGCCAGCAGCTTGACAGGGCTGGAGACCCAGTACTTC
TRBV6-1	TRBJ2-5	many	-	CAGMTGETQYF	TGTGCCGGGATGACCGGGGAGACCCAGTACTTC
TRBV27	TRBJ1-6	-	-	CASSFQPQPNSPLHF	TGTGCCAGCAGTTTTCAACCCCAGCCTAATTCACCCCTCCACTTT
TRBV6-2/TRBV6-3	TRBJ2-1	-	-	CASSPRPPVNEQFF	TGTGCCAGCAGCCCCCGCCCGCCGGTCAATGAGCAGTTCTTC
TRBV7-2	TRBJ2-3	-	-	CASSLGAGTDTQYF	TGTGCCAGCAGCTTAGGGGCAGGCACAGATACGCAGTATTTT
TRBV11-3	TRBJ2-3	few	-	CASSYSTDTQYF	TGTGCCAGCAGCTATAGCACAGATACGCAGTATTTT
TRBV6-2/TRBV6-3	TRBJ2-5	many	-	CASNLGGMRETQYF	TGTGCCAGCAACCTCGGAGGGATGCGAGAGACCCAGTACTTC
TRBV20-1	TRBJ2-3	few	-	CSAPPDRLSSTDTQYF	TGCAGTGCCCCCCCCGACAGACTCTCTAGCACAGATACGCAGTATTTT
TRBV29-1	TRBJ2-4	medium-sized	-	CSVRQNIQYF	TGCAGCGTTCGGCAAAACATTCAGTACTTC
TRBV7-2	TRBJ1-1	many	TRBD1	CASSFGGQGGEAFF	TGTGCCAGCAGCTTCGGGGGACAGGGTGGTGAAGCTTTCTTT
TRBV28	TRBJ2-7	many	TRBD1	CATRQGTYEQYF	TGTGCCACCCGACAGGGTACCTACGAGCAGTACTTC
TRBV19	TRBJ2-2	many	TRBD1	CASRGQGAATGELFF	TGTGCCAGTAGAGGGCAGGGGGCGGCCACCGGGGAGCTGTTTTTT
TRBV12-3/TRBV12-4	TRBJ2-3	few	-	CASWSQSGDTQYF	TGTGCCAGTTGGTCTCAATCGGGAGATACGCAGTATTTT
TRBV11-3	TRBJ2-2	many	-	CASSLVGGINTGELFF	TGTGCCAGCAGCTTAGTAGGGGGGATCAACACCGGGGAGCTGTTTTTT
TRBV7-3	TRBJ2-3	many	TRBD1	CASSSPYGQGATDTQYF	TGTGCCAGCAGCTCGCCGTACGGACAGGGGGCAACAGATACGCAGTATTTT
TRBV7-2	TRBJ2-1	many	-	CASSLKEEQFF	TGTGCCAGCAGCCTGAAGGAGGAGCAGTTCTTC
TRBV7-8	TRBJ1-6	few	-	CASRRTDNSPLHF	TGTGCCAGCAGACGGACAGATAATTCACCCCTCCACTTT
TRBV19	TRBJ1-5	many	TRBD1	CASSPRLATGSNQPQHF	TGTGCCAGTAGTCCTAGGCTCGCGACAGGGAGCAATCAGCCCCAGCATTTT
TRBV20-1	TRBJ2-2	few	-	CSAFGRAADGLFF	TGCAGTGCTTTCGGCCGGGCCGCCGATGGGCTGTTTTTT
TRBV14	TRBJ1-6	many	-	CASSQDWDSPLHF	TGTGCCAGCAGCCAAGACTGGGATTCACCCCTCCACTTT
TRBV14	TRBJ2-7	many	-	CASRDRRDAGEQYF	TGTGCCAGCAGGGATCGGAGGGACGCCGGGGAGCAGTACTTC
TRBV27	TRBJ2-3	-	-	CASSLSVGAGTDTQYF	TGTGCCAGCAGTTTATCGGTCGGGGCAGGAACAGATACGCAGTATTTT
TRBV3-1	TRBJ1-5	many	-	CASSQDYDKRQPQHF	TGTGCCAGCAGCCAAGATTACGACAAACGTCAGCCCCAGCATTTT
TRBV9	TRBJ1-5	few	-	CASSGDLNQPQHF	TGTGCCAGCAGCGGGGACCTCAATCAGCCCCAGCATTTT
TRBV7-9	TRBJ1-5	few	-	CASSSDAGQPQHF	TGTGCCAGCAGCTCGGACGCGGGCCAGCCCCAGCATTTT
TRBV5-4	TRBJ2-6	many	TRBD1	CASTRQGTGGANVLTF	TGTGCCAGCACCCGACAGGGGACGGGTGGGGCCAACGTCCTGACTTTC
TRBV20-1	TRBJ1-3	few	TRBD1	CSASLQGAGNTIYF	TGCAGTGCTAGCCTACAGGGGGCCGGAAACACCATATATTTT
TRBV16	TRBJ1-6	many	TRBD1	CASSQSGTGGSPLHF	TGTGCCAGCAGCCAATCAGGGACAGGAGGATCACCCCTCCACTTT
TRBV29-1	TRBJ2-7	many	TRBD1	CSVGSWDRGISEQYF	TGCAGCGTTGGAAGCTGGGACAGGGGAATATCCGAGCAGTACTTC
TRBV3-1	TRBJ2-4	many	TRBD1	CASSVRDRGNIQYF	TGTGCCAGCAGCGTCCGGGACAGGGGAAACATTCAGTACTTC
TRBV16	TRBJ2-1	-	-	CASSPYRESYNEQFF	TGTGCCAGCAGCCCATACAGGGAATCCTACAATGAGCAGTTCTTC
TRBV7-3	TRBJ1-1	-	-	CASSRQTNTEAFF	TGTGCCAGCAGCAGGCAAACGAACACTGAAGCTTTCTTT
TRBV7-8	TRBJ2-7	few	TRBD2	CASSLALAGAQTYEQYF	TGTGCCAGCAGCTTAGCACTAGCGGGGGCACAGACTTACGAGCAGTACTTC
TRBV30	TRBJ2-7	-	-	CAWSVGVANYEQYF	TGTGCCTGGAGTGTTGGGGTCGCCAACTACGAGCAGTACTTC
TRBV12-3/TRBV12-4	TRBJ2-7	many	-	CASSLGGANYEQYF	TGTGCCAGCAGTTTGGGGGGGGCAAACTACGAGCAGTACTTC
TRBV20-1	TRBJ1-2	many	-	CSASRTGSGYTF	TGCAGTGCTAGCCGCACAGGCTCCGGCTACACCTTC
TRBV11-2	TRBJ2-7	many	TRBD1	CASSSRDRVVYEQYF	TGTGCCAGCAGCTCACGGGACAGGGTGGTCTACGAGCAGTACTTC
TRBV24-1	TRBJ2-3	-	-	CATSDDTGDGGLTDTQYF	TGTGCCACCAGTGATGATACAGGGGACGGGGGCCTCACAGATACGCAGTATTTT
TRBV6-5	TRBJ1-2	many	-	CASSSRTGRGYTF	TGTGCCAGCAGTTCTCGGACCGGGCGCGGCTACACCTTC
TRBV6-4	TRBJ2-3	many	-	CASSDGGSGTGSSGGPADTQYF	TGTGCCAGCAGTGACGGAGGGTCCGGGACAGGGAGCAGCGGGGGGCCAGCAGATACGCAGTATTTT
TRBV7-9	TRBJ1-1	-	-	CASTRTVNTEAFF	TGTGCCAGCACCCGGACAGTGAACACTGAAGCTTTCTTT
TRBV7-2	TRBJ1-1	many	-	CASSSTTAKAFF	TGTGCCAGCAGCTCAACGACAGCGAAAGCTTTCTTT